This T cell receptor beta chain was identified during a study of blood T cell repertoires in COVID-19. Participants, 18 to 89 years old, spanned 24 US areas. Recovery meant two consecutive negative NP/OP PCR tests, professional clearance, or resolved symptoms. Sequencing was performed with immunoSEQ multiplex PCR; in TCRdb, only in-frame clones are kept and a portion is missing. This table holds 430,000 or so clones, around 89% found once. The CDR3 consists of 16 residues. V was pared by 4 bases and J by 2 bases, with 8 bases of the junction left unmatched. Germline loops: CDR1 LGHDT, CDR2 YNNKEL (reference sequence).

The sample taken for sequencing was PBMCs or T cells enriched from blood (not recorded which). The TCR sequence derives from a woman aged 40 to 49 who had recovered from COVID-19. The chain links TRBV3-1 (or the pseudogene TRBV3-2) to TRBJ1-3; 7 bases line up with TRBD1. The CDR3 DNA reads TGTGCCAGCAGCCCGACCTGGACAGGTACTGGAAACACCATATATTTT. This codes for CASSPTWTGTGNTIYF.